This T cell receptor beta chain stems from a study of blood T cell repertoires in COVID-19 (TCRdb year 2020). Background on the whole study: The collaborator samples originated in the United States, Italy and Spain and spanned the acute and convalescent phases of COVID-19. The prospective study material was composed of cDNA or gDNA derived from T cells, B-cell-depleted T cells, or PBMCs. Subjects who had been exposed to COVID-19, were actively infected with it, or had recovered from it provided the deeply sampled blood TCRbeta repertoires that made up the dataset. The repertoires were released in a freely available public database intended as a resource for research on the immune response to SARS-CoV-2. The samples were drawn from two sources: the first 160 participants of the ongoing ImmuneRACE study, and 950 to 1,500 subjects contributed by 6 global collaborators. The sample metadata nearly always contained a de-identified subject ID, COVID-19 status, age in years and sex. HLA class I and class II types, where available, came from metadata supplied by the sample provider rather than from assay-based typing.

Paper-wide results and their limitations: How much clinical and demographic metadata was included differed by source and by participant, and the metadata was provided uncurated.

Participants in the prospective study were aged 18 to 89 years, lived in 20 to 30 United States geographic areas, and enrolled through a virtual design. In the prospective study, participants were assigned to cohorts based on the clinical history participants reported in a screening survey and a study questionnaire. For ImmuneRACE Cohort 3, a participant was defined as recovered based on two consecutive negative NP/OP PCR tests, clearance by a healthcare professional, or resolution of symptoms. In the prospective study, mobile phlebotomists collected whole blood, serum and a nasopharyngeal or oropharyngeal swab from each participant. Over a roughly 2-month period, participants in the prospective study had the option of providing additional blood draws and questionnaires. Prospective study blood samples were shipped either frozen or at room temperature before DNA extraction. V trim: 0 bases; J trim: 4 bases; unmatched bases: 9. From cysteine to phenylalanine, the CDR3 is 17 amino acids long. Only the CDR3 DNA is retained, 51 bases long and in frame from the first base. CDR1 and CDR2 are drawn from the germline V gene (reference sequence): LGHDT, YNNKEL.

TCRbeta CDR3 regions were amplified from genomic DNA using the immunoSEQ Assay, a bias-controlled multiplex PCR. The study's own analysis went as follows. Within the assay, amplification of reference gene primers was used to estimate how many nucleated cells each sample contained. To quantify the absolute abundance of each unique TCRbeta CDR3 rearrangement, sequence reads were collapsed and filtered. For each sample, productive Simpson clonality was calculated as the square root of Simpson's diversity index over productive rearrangements. The clones in this table, taken by TCRdb from immuneACCESS, are in-frame only. Not every clone is retained; where verified, under half of the shortfall comes from an unresolved V gene, and the cause of the rest is unknown. V and J calls plus clone size are reproduced from that table; the DNA served to infer D and trimming. The sample yields 200,000 or so clones; 88% were counted once. The top ten clones comprise around 2.6% of the sample.

About this clone itself: The specificity of this receptor is unknown. Nothing much larger sits one base from this clone, and base qualities are not available.

Recombination joined TRBV3-1 (or the pseudogene TRBV3-2) with TRBJ1-1; TRBD1 fits 9 bases in the junction. Material: PBMCs or T cells enriched from blood (not recorded which). This TCR came from a woman aged 25 to 39 who had recovered from COVID-19. The DNA is as follows: TGTGCCAGCAGCCAAGAGGGACAGGGACGTACCTTCACTGAAGCTTTCTTT. Its product reads: CASSQEGQGRTFTEAFF.